The T cell receptor (beta chain) under discussion was sequenced for a study of neoadjuvant nivolumab and ipilimumab in lung cancer. Study outcomes and limitations: Blood richness before therapy tracked richness in tumors resected after neoadjuvant therapy. From pretherapy to surgery, tumor richness and clonality rose with dual therapy.

Sequenced by immunoSEQ multiplex PCR; TCRdb stores in-frame clones only, minus some. Seen here are 25,000 to 35,000 clones, more than 85% observed once, and the top ten hold 2% to 2.5%. As to this clone: Its antigen remains unknown.

The CDR3 covers 15 residues. The V segment lost 3 bases and the J segment 5 bases; nucleotides outside the gene matches: 7. The germline gives CDR1 SGDLS, CDR2 YYNGEE. This material consisted of peripheral blood, taken after neoadjuvant nivolumab, alone or with ipilimumab, at or shortly before surgery. This clonotype was obtained from an adult with non-small cell lung cancer. The rearrangement joins TRBV9 to TRBJ2-1, with TRBD1 matching 8 bases. Written as DNA, the CDR3 is TGTGCCAGCAGCGCCTCTGGGACAGGAAACAATGAGCAGTTCTTC. Residues: CASSASGTGNNEQFF.